The clone carrying this T cell receptor (beta chain) was recorded only once. This sample is drawn from a study of blood T cell repertoires in COVID-19. V was clipped by 0 bases and J by 10 bases, with 13 bases between them. The CDR3 sequence is 15 residues long. Germline CDR1 SGHTA, CDR2 FQGNSA. Residents of 24 US areas, aged about 18 to 95 years, made up the participants. Donors were grouped by their self-reported clinical history. All recovered Cohort 3 donors got two negative PCRs, got clearance, or saw symptom resolution. In the original analysis: It was from reference gene primer amplification that nucleated cell counts were estimated. The repertoire was sequenced with immunoSEQ multiplex PCR; TCRdb's copy has only in-frame clones and lacks some. V and J calls and clone size are given by that table; D and trimming were obtained from the DNA. Among fewer than 350,000 clones, 89% were seen once, and the ten largest hold roughly 5.3%.

The origin of this receptor is a man in his 60s who had recovered from COVID-19. Specimen: PBMCs or T cells enriched from blood (not recorded which). The chain employs TRBV7-2 and TRBJ1-6, with D tentatively TRBD1 (5 bases). CDR3 loop: CASSLAGGSGSPLHF. DNA for the CDR3: TGTGCCAGCAGCTTAGCTGGGGGGAGTGGATCACCCCTCCACTTT.